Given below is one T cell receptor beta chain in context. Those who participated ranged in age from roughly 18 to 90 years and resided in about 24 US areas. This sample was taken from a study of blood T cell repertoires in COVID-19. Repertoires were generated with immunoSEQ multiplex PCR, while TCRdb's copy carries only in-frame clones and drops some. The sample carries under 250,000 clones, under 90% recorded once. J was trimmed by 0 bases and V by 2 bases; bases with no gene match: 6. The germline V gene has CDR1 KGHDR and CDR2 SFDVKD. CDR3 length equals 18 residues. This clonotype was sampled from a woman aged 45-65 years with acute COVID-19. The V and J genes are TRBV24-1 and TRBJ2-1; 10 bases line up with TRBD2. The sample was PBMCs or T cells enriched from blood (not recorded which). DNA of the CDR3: TGTGCCACCAGTGATTCCCGCCCTAGCGGGAGCTCCTACAATGAGCAGTTCTTC. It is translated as CATSDSRPSGSSYNEQFF.